A selection of T cell receptor beta chains follows, all from one sample in a study of cytomegalovirus exposure and HLA in healthy donors. Assay used: immunoSEQ multiplex PCR; TCRdb lists only in-frame clones, some missing. This repertoire shows 150,000 to 200,000 clones, approximately 85% found once; its top ten account for 1.4% to 1.5%. Sequencing was performed on PBMCs. The receptors stem from a woman aged 18-29 years in good health and CMV-seronegative. Each CDR3 is given with its conserved first and last residue. The order of the fields is clone size, D gene, J gene, V gene, CDR3 protein, CDR3 DNA. The D gene is left open where the match is weak. Where a row states a size, it is once, few, many or the class of an expanded clone; other rows omit it.

clone size: NA
D gene: TRBD1
J gene: TRBJ1-3
V gene: TRBV5-1
CDR3 protein: CASSLSGTGAGNTIYF
CDR3 DNA: TGCGCCAGCAGCTTGTCTGGGACAGGGGCTGGAAACACCATATATTTT

clone size: NA
D gene: NA
J gene: TRBJ2-1
V gene: TRBV5-1
CDR3 protein: CASSLEIAQINEQFF
CDR3 DNA: TGCGCCAGCAGCTTGGAAATAGCGCAAATCAATGAGCAGTTCTTC

clone size: NA
D gene: NA
J gene: TRBJ2-1
V gene: TRBV5-6
CDR3 protein: CASSFDSRGYNEQFF
CDR3 DNA: TGTGCCAGCAGCTTCGACTCACGGGGGTACAATGAGCAGTTCTTC

clone size: NA
D gene: TRBD1
J gene: TRBJ1-4
V gene: TRBV4-1
CDR3 protein: CASSLPGQGGEKLFF
CDR3 DNA: TGCGCCAGCAGCCTACCGGGACAGGGGGGCGAAAAACTGTTTTTT

clone size: NA
D gene: TRBD2
J gene: TRBJ2-7
V gene: TRBV10-3
CDR3 protein: CARHGRGVERSSYEQYF
CDR3 DNA: TGTGCCAGACACGGCCGGGGGGTCGAGAGAAGCTCCTACGAGCAGTACTTC

clone size: NA
D gene: TRBD1
J gene: TRBJ2-1
V gene: TRBV27
CDR3 protein: CASSSEPGGPSYNEQFF
CDR3 DNA: TGTGCCAGCAGTTCAGAACCAGGGGGACCATCCTACAATGAGCAGTTCTTC

clone size: NA
D gene: TRBD2
J gene: TRBJ2-5
V gene: TRBV5-4
CDR3 protein: CASSPGLAGFQETQYF
CDR3 DNA: TGTGCCAGCAGCCCGGGACTAGCGGGATTTCAAGAGACCCAGTACTTC

clone size: NA
D gene: NA
J gene: TRBJ1-3
V gene: TRBV19
CDR3 protein: CASSPEKRSSGNTIYF
CDR3 DNA: TGTGCCAGTAGTCCGGAGAAGAGAAGCTCTGGAAACACCATATATTTT

clone size: NA
D gene: NA
J gene: TRBJ1-6
V gene: TRBV15
CDR3 protein: CATSREQDYNSPLHF
CDR3 DNA: TGTGCCACCAGCAGAGAGCAGGACTATAATTCACCCCTCCACTTT

clone size: NA
D gene: NA
J gene: TRBJ2-7
V gene: TRBV21-1
CDR3 protein: CASFNRGLHEQYF
CDR3 DNA: TGTGCCAGCTTTAATCGGGGTCTACACGAGCAGTACTTC

clone size: few
D gene: NA
J gene: TRBJ2-1
V gene: TRBV6-1
CDR3 protein: CASSEGRLSMNEQFF
CDR3 DNA: TGTGCCAGCAGTGAAGGGAGGTTGTCAATGAATGAGCAGTTCTTC

clone size: NA
D gene: TRBD1
J gene: TRBJ2-3
V gene: TRBV11-1
CDR3 protein: CASSLTKGAARVTQYF
CDR3 DNA: TGTGCCAGCAGCTTAACAAAGGGGGCTGCTCGGGTAACGCAGTATTTT

clone size: few
D gene: NA
J gene: TRBJ1-5
V gene: TRBV19
CDR3 protein: CASSEEPLNQPQHF
CDR3 DNA: TGTGCCAGTAGTGAGGAGCCTCTCAATCAGCCCCAGCATTTT

clone size: NA
D gene: TRBD1
J gene: TRBJ2-5
V gene: TRBV5-1
CDR3 protein: CASSLGQGALETQYF
CDR3 DNA: TGCGCCAGCAGCTTGGGACAGGGGGCCTTAGAGACCCAGTACTTC

clone size: once
D gene: NA
J gene: TRBJ1-4
V gene: TRBV15
CDR3 protein: CATSAVRGGEKLFF
CDR3 DNA: TGTGCCACCAGCGCCGTGCGAGGAGGGGAAAAACTGTTTTTT

clone size: NA
D gene: TRBD1
J gene: TRBJ1-4
V gene: TRBV27
CDR3 protein: CASRDTGGRIPEKLFF
CDR3 DNA: TGTGCCAGCAGAGATACAGGGGGCCGCATCCCTGAAAAACTGTTTTTT

clone size: NA
D gene: NA
J gene: TRBJ2-7
V gene: TRBV11-2
CDR3 protein: CASSFGLSSYEQYF
CDR3 DNA: TGTGCCAGCAGCTTCGGTCTCTCCTCCTACGAGCAGTACTTC

clone size: NA
D gene: TRBD2
J gene: TRBJ2-7
V gene: TRBV4-1
CDR3 protein: CASSPTRTSGGGYEQYF
CDR3 DNA: TGCGCCAGCAGCCCCACCCGGACTAGCGGGGGAGGCTACGAGCAGTACTTC

clone size: NA
D gene: NA
J gene: TRBJ2-2
V gene: TRBV19
CDR3 protein: CASSIPAGTGELFF
CDR3 DNA: TGTGCCAGTAGTATCCCGGCAGGCACCGGGGAGCTGTTTTTT

clone size: few
D gene: TRBD1
J gene: TRBJ1-6
V gene: TRBV27
CDR3 protein: CASSAGGPDSPLHF
CDR3 DNA: TGTGCCAGCAGTGCAGGGGGACCGGATTCACCCCTCCACTTT

clone size: few
D gene: NA
J gene: TRBJ2-7
V gene: TRBV25-1
CDR3 protein: CASSEETGAYEQYF
CDR3 DNA: TGTGCCAGCAGTGAAGAAACAGGAGCCTACGAGCAGTACTTC

clone size: NA
D gene: NA
J gene: TRBJ2-1
V gene: TRBV12-1
CDR3 protein: CASSFGLLAGVNEQFF
CDR3 DNA: TGTGCCAGCAGCTTTGGTCTGCTAGCGGGAGTGAATGAGCAGTTCTTC

clone size: once
D gene: NA
J gene: TRBJ2-7
V gene: TRBV6-5
CDR3 protein: CASREERLSSYEQYF
CDR3 DNA: TGTGCCAGCAGAGAGGAGAGACTTAGCTCCTACGAGCAGTACTTC

clone size: NA
D gene: TRBD1
J gene: TRBJ2-2
V gene: TRBV4-2
CDR3 protein: CASSPRTGLNTGELFF
CDR3 DNA: TGTGCCAGCAGCCCCCGGACAGGGCTGAACACCGGGGAGCTGTTTTTT

clone size: once
D gene: TRBD2
J gene: TRBJ2-3
V gene: TRBV7-9
CDR3 protein: CASSLSSGTGDTQYF
CDR3 DNA: TGTGCCAGCAGCTTAAGTAGCGGGACGGGAGATACGCAGTATTTT

clone size: NA
D gene: NA
J gene: TRBJ2-1
V gene: TRBV10-1
CDR3 protein: CASSDFSNEQFF
CDR3 DNA: TGCGCCAGCAGTGATTTCTCTAATGAGCAGTTCTTC

clone size: NA
D gene: NA
J gene: TRBJ2-5
V gene: TRBV18
CDR3 protein: CASSPGGQETQYF
CDR3 DNA: TGTGCCAGCTCACCAGGGGGGCAAGAGACCCAGTACTTC

clone size: NA
D gene: NA
J gene: TRBJ1-5
V gene: TRBV4-1
CDR3 protein: CASSQVGQTRNQPQHF
CDR3 DNA: TGCGCCAGCAGCCAAGTTGGGCAGACCCGCAATCAGCCCCAGCATTTT

clone size: NA
D gene: TRBD1
J gene: TRBJ1-1
V gene: TRBV4-2
CDR3 protein: CASSPRTGPGTEAFF
CDR3 DNA: TGTGCCAGCAGCCCGAGGACAGGGCCGGGCACTGAAGCTTTCTTT

clone size: once
D gene: NA
J gene: TRBJ1-1
V gene: TRBV11-3
CDR3 protein: CASSFDSLDTEAFF
CDR3 DNA: TGTGCCAGCAGCTTTGACTCCTTGGACACTGAAGCTTTCTTT

clone size: NA
D gene: NA
J gene: TRBJ1-2
V gene: TRBV7-2
CDR3 protein: CASSWKGQDGYTF
CDR3 DNA: TGTGCCAGCAGCTGGAAGGGGCAGGATGGCTACACCTTC

clone size: NA
D gene: NA
J gene: TRBJ1-2
V gene: TRBV9
CDR3 protein: CASHALGSGYTF
CDR3 DNA: TGTGCCAGCCACGCCTTGGGGAGTGGCTACACCTTC

clone size: NA
D gene: TRBD2
J gene: TRBJ2-2
V gene: TRBV4-2
CDR3 protein: CASRSQSGGGAGELFF
CDR3 DNA: TGTGCCAGCAGATCCCAAAGCGGGGGAGGAGCCGGGGAGCTGTTTTTT

clone size: NA
D gene: NA
J gene: TRBJ1-4
V gene: TRBV6-6
CDR3 protein: CASSYFTGWGDEKLFF
CDR3 DNA: TGTGCCAGCAGTTACTTCACAGGTTGGGGGGATGAAAAACTGTTTTTT

clone size: NA
D gene: TRBD1
J gene: TRBJ1-3
V gene: TRBV9
CDR3 protein: CASSTDRTGFGNTIYF
CDR3 DNA: TGTGCCAGCAGCACGGATCGGACAGGGTTCGGAAACACCATATATTTT

clone size: NA
D gene: TRBD2
J gene: TRBJ2-5
V gene: TRBV5-1
CDR3 protein: CATRISGGAGETQYF
CDR3 DNA: TGCGCCACCCGAATTAGCGGGGGGGCTGGTGAGACCCAGTACTTC

clone size: NA
D gene: NA
J gene: TRBJ2-7
V gene: TRBV10-3
CDR3 protein: CAISAPGNSYEQYF
CDR3 DNA: TGTGCCATCAGTGCCCCAGGGAACTCCTACGAGCAGTACTTC

clone size: NA
D gene: TRBD2
J gene: TRBJ2-1
V gene: TRBV29-1
CDR3 protein: CSVEGGLLAGGPGEQFF
CDR3 DNA: TGCAGCGTTGAAGGGGGCCTTCTAGCGGGAGGGCCAGGTGAGCAGTTCTTC

clone size: NA
D gene: TRBD1
J gene: TRBJ2-1
V gene: TRBV27
CDR3 protein: CASRPGQGGNEQFF
CDR3 DNA: TGTGCCAGCAGACCGGGACAGGGGGGCAATGAGCAGTTCTTC

clone size: NA
D gene: TRBD1
J gene: TRBJ1-4
V gene: TRBV27
CDR3 protein: CASSLLWTGGLGPNEKLFF
CDR3 DNA: TGTGCCAGCAGTTTATTGTGGACAGGGGGCCTAGGGCCTAATGAAAAACTGTTTTTT

clone size: few
D gene: NA
J gene: TRBJ2-2
V gene: TRBV10-3
CDR3 protein: CAISESRNTGELFF
CDR3 DNA: TGTGCCATCAGTGAGTCGAGGAACACCGGGGAGCTGTTTTTT

clone size: NA
D gene: NA
J gene: TRBJ2-7
V gene: TRBV5-1
CDR3 protein: CASSPGTFYEQYF
CDR3 DNA: TGCGCCAGCAGCCCCGGGACTTTCTACGAGCAGTACTTC

clone size: NA
D gene: TRBD1
J gene: TRBJ1-3
V gene: TRBV19
CDR3 protein: CASTLKVGQDSGNTIYF
CDR3 DNA: TGTGCCAGTACCCTAAAGGTGGGACAGGACTCTGGAAACACCATATATTTT

clone size: NA
D gene: NA
J gene: TRBJ2-3
V gene: TRBV5-1
CDR3 protein: CASSVPASSTDTQYF
CDR3 DNA: TGCGCCAGCAGTGTCCCAGCGTCTAGCACAGATACGCAGTATTTT

clone size: NA
D gene: TRBD2
J gene: TRBJ2-5
V gene: TRBV9
CDR3 protein: CASSVGGLAGGQETQYF
CDR3 DNA: TGTGCCAGCAGCGTAGGGGGACTAGCGGGAGGACAAGAGACCCAGTACTTC

clone size: NA
D gene: TRBD2
J gene: TRBJ2-1
V gene: TRBV9
CDR3 protein: CASSPSGNSYNEQFF
CDR3 DNA: TGTGCCAGCAGTCCTAGCGGGAACTCCTACAATGAGCAGTTCTTC

clone size: NA
D gene: NA
J gene: TRBJ2-7
V gene: TRBV6-1
CDR3 protein: CASSEGTVPFYEQYF
CDR3 DNA: TGTGCCAGCAGTGAAGGCACAGTTCCCTTCTACGAGCAGTACTTC

clone size: NA
D gene: TRBD1
J gene: TRBJ1-2
V gene: TRBV10-1
CDR3 protein: CASSESTPSDRDYGYTF
CDR3 DNA: TGCGCCAGCAGTGAGTCAACGCCCTCGGACAGGGACTATGGCTACACCTTC

clone size: few
D gene: TRBD1
J gene: TRBJ1-5
V gene: TRBV30
CDR3 protein: CAWSVGQGSQPQHF
CDR3 DNA: TGTGCCTGGAGTGTTGGACAGGGCAGTCAGCCCCAGCATTTT